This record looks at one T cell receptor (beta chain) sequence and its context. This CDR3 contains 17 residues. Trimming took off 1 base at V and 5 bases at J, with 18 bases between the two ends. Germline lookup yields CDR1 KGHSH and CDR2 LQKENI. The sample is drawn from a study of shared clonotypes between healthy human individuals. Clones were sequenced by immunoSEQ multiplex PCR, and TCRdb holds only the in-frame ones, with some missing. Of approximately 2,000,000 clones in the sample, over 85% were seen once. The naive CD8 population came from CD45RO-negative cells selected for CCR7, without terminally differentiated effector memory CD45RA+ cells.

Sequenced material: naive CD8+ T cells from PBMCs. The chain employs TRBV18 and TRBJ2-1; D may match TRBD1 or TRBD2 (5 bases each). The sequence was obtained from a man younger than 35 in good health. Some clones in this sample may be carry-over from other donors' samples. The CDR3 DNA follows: TGTGCCAGCTCACCACGAGTCGTGGGACCCAGAAACAATGAGCAGTTCTTC. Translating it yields CASSPRVVGPRNNEQFF. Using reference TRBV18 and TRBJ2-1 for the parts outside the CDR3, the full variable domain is NAGVMQNPRHLVRRRGQEARLRCSPMKGHSHVYWYRQLPEEGLKFMVYLQKENIIDESGMPKERFSAEFPKEGPSILRIQQVVRGDSAAYFCASSPRVVGPRNNEQFFGPGTRLTVL.